This T cell receptor (beta chain) was profiled in a study of shared clonotypes between healthy human individuals (dated by TCRdb to 2018 to 2020). As for the study more broadly: A couple of women and three men aged 18 to 49 years were included in the cohort. For each donor, three plates each were used for CD4 naive and CD4 memory, two plates were used for CD8 naive, and one plate was used for CD8 memory. To estimate repertoire size and how much clonotype sharing occurs between individuals, the study deeply sequenced the blood TCR repertoires of about 5 healthy adults. Libraries were prepared and TCR repertoires were sequenced by different laboratories using diverse techniques, in order to increase sequencing depth and limit assay-specific biases. Leukapheresis yielded between about 0.85 and 10 billion PBMCs per donor.

Here is what the overall study found, with its caveats: Pairwise subsampling indicated that sequencing depth was expected to affect the degree of clonotype sharing among donors. Sharing across a few donors was observed for about 5% of naive CD4, about 3.2% of naive CD8, roughly 2.4% of memory CD4, and 0.4% of memory CD8 clonotypes. Larger estimated clonotype richness was generally found for naive subsets than for memory subsets. Compared with non-shared clonotypes, the clonotypes found in all four sorted-subset donors had higher generation probabilities. Rarefaction of sorted-subset datasets indicated incomplete sequencing despite the large sequencing depth. Sampling was restricted to blood, and TCR repertoires in tissues likely differ from the TCR repertoires found in blood. The small number of donors limited the genetic and exposure-history diversity represented.

For the CD8 naive samples, CD45RO-negative cells were positively selected for CCR7, yielding a CD45RA+CCR7+ population from which TemRA cells were excluded. The donors were healthy, HIV-negative adults who had no recently reported acute infections or vaccinations. All donors were Caucasian adults living in Nashville, Tennessee, USA. Blood was collected by leukapheresis, and PBMCs were isolated by Ficoll-Histopaque density gradient centrifugation and then cryopreserved in liquid nitrogen vapor phase. Analytical flow cytometry was used to check the purity and quantity of each magnetically sorted T cell population. Genomic DNA was isolated from every sorted fraction and measured by UV absorbance on a Nanodrop 2000c. Based on the germline V gene, the CDR1 and CDR2 sequences are MDHEN and SYDVKM. V is shortened by 1 base, J by 7 bases, and the region joining them spans 19 bases. The CDR3 contains 16 residues, cysteine and phenylalanine counted. Here the CDR3 DNA is all that survives: 48 bases in frame from base 1.

Turning to this clone: Its antigen is currently not known. Per-nucleotide qualities are absent, and no much larger clonotype sits a single base away.

TCR CDR3 regions were amplified from genomic DNA by multiplex PCR using the deep immunoSEQ assay. Extracted genomic DNA from each cell subset was distributed evenly across all wells of several immunoSEQ 96-well plates, and each plate was treated as a replicate. Each replicate PCR for sorted subsets received approximately 220 ng genomic DNA, equal to about 30,000 T cell genomes. Purified libraries were quantified with a Qubit 3.0 fluorometer, sized on a Bioanalyzer 2100, and re-quantified with the KAPA Library Quantification kit. Every immunoSEQ 96-well plate was sequenced on a dedicated single-read 150-cycle Illumina NextSeq 550 flow cell. From the authors' description of their analysis: Because only junctional sequences without quality scores were contained in the immunoSEQ output, filtering matching that applied to full-length reads could not be performed. To assign V/J genes and CDR3, sequences were annotated using PyIR, a Python wrapper for IgBLAST v1.9, with IMGT germline references. Reads were filtered out if the reads had weak V/J assignments (E-value above 1e-6), no CDR3, stop codons, out-of-frame junctions, or ambiguous translated residues. V3J clonotypes were defined as sequences sharing an identical inferred V gene, J gene, and CDR3 amino acid sequence. Percentage overlap between repertoires was calculated by dividing the number of shared unique clonotypes by the size of the smaller repertoire. Repertoire richness was assessed with RTK rarefaction, the Chao1 estimator, and Recon v2.1 estimates of unobserved clonotypes. OLGA was used to compute generation probabilities for all TCRbeta clonotypes that the gDNA method yielded from a few donors. This immuneACCESS table, as held by TCRdb, lists in-frame sequences with V and J called but not all clones. Of the missing ones, under half trace to an unresolved V gene in checked studies; the others have no known cause. That table is the source of V, J and clone size, and D and trimming were worked out from the DNA. The sample table contains about 2.1 million clones; only one count was recorded for about 93% of them. Jointly, the top ten make up roughly 1.7% of the sample.

This receptor was identified in a man aged 18-30 years in good health. Some clones in this sample may be carry-over from other donors' samples. Sequences were obtained from naive CD8+ T cells from PBMCs. The intended sense of this specimen's cell subset or site label: CD45RA+CCR7+. Recombination joined TRBV28 with TRBJ1-1; a weak D assignment points to TRBD1 (6 bases agree). The DNA is TGTGCCAGCAGTTTATTGGGTAGGGGGTTAGGAAGTGAAGCTTTCTTT. It codes for CASSLLGRGLGSEAFF.